The 22 T cell receptor beta chains below all came from one sample that was sequenced in a study of tumor-infiltrating lymphocytes in oesophageal squamous cell carcinoma. TCRdb itself ran the PCR reads through MiXCR, one entry per CDR3 protein. Seen here are 6,500 to 8,500 distinct CDR3 sequences, 15% to 18% observed once, and the top ten hold less than 15%. Sequencing was carried out using blood. The receptors come from a male donor with esophageal squamous cell carcinoma.

Comment on this clonotype: The CDR3 end shows no conserved phenylalanine or tryptophan, and so a read error is likely. Because the CDR3's place on the DNA is in doubt, the DNA is left out and the CDR3 is given as listed by TCRdb. The chain is built from TRBV7-6 and TRBJ2-1. The CDR3 adds up to 8 amino acids, both ends counted. Germline CDR1 reads SGHVS; CDR2 reads FNYEAQ. This CDR3 reads CASSSPQA.

By share, this clonotype counts as medium-sized. The CDR3 DNA reads as TGTGCCAGCAGCTTGAGGGGGCGGGCAGGGGAGACCCAGTACTTC. Its translation is CASSLRGRAGETQYF. The chain has TRBV7-3 and TRBJ2-5, with 7 bases identical to TRBD1. The CDR3 length is 15 residues. With V trimmed by 3 bases and J by 5 bases, 9 bases remained unmatched. Germline CDR1 SGHTA, CDR2 FQGTGA.

This clonotype was observed many times. The chain is built from TRBV6-6 and TRBJ2-4, with 7 bases aligning to TRBD1. Germline trimming cut 2 bases from V and 0 bases from J; bases unmatched to any gene: 10. The CDR3 has 18 residues. Germline-derived CDR1 and CDR2 are MNHNY and SVGAGI (reference sequence). The CDR3 nucleotides are TGTGCCAGCAGTTACGAGGCCGGACAGGAATTAGCCAAAAACATTCAGTACTTC. Translated, it gives CASSYEAGQELAKNIQYF.

This clonotype has a count of ten or more. The chain is built from TRBV27 and TRBJ1-5, with 10 bases matching TRBD1. Germline V lookup: CDR1 MNHEY, CDR2 SMNVEV (reference sequence). CDR3 length: 17 amino acids. V was pared by 3 bases and J by 4 bases, with 9 bases of the junction left unmatched. The CDR3 protein is CASSFNPTGGRNQPQHF. The CDR3 region has the DNA TGTGCCAGCAGTTTCAACCCGACAGGGGGCAGGAATCAGCCCCAGCATTTT.

This clonotype is judged medium-sized. This chain joins TRBV7-3 and TRBJ1-2, with a weak D call TRBD1 (6 bases). From germline, CDR1 is SGHTA and CDR2 FQGTGA. The CDR3 runs 14 residues. Deletions cut 3 bases from V and 8 bases from J, with 16 bases between. CDR3 nucleotides: TGTGCCAGCAGCTTTGACAGTCGAGGGGGAGGCTACACCTTC. Translating it yields CASSFDSRGGGYTF.

About this clonotype: A much larger clone differs by one base, so this may be a read error. This chain links TRBV10-2 with TRBJ2-4; D not resolved. The better agreement between TRBJ2-1 and the DNA end casts doubt on the J call. The germline CDR1 and CDR2 sequences are WSHSY and SAAADI. This CDR3 spans 11 amino acids. CDR3 region: CASSASYEQFF. CDR3 sequence (DNA): TGCGCCAGCAGTGCTAGTTACGAGCAGTTCTTC.

The chain is built from TRBV4-2 and TRBJ2-1; the D is unclear. From germline, CDR1 is LGHNA and CDR2 YNFKEQ. The CDR3 totals 14 residues. The V end was cut by 5 bases, the J end by 0 bases, with 8 bases between. CDR3 sequence reads: CASSNLISYNEQFF. For the CDR3, the DNA is TGTGCCAGCAGCAACTTGATCTCCTACAATGAGCAGTTCTTC.

This clonotype qualifies as medium-sized. The V call is TRBV7-2, the J call TRBJ2-7, with D possibly TRBD2 on 5 matching bases. Looked up from germline, CDR1 is SGHTA and CDR2 is FQGNSA. V lost 0 bases and J 7 bases, leaving 13 bases between the germline ends. The CDR3 runs 14 residues. CDR3 in amino acids: CASSLAGSSSEQYF. In DNA form, the CDR3 reads TGTGCCAGCAGCTTAGCGGGGAGTTCTAGTGAGCAGTACTTC.

As regards this clonotype: The CDR3 does not close with the conserved phenylalanine or tryptophan, likely indicating a read error. The DNA is omitted, as the CDR3 cannot be located on it reliably, and the CDR3 follows TCRdb's listing. The chain uses TRBV7-3 and TRBJ2-1; the table's D call TRBD1 went unverified against the DNA. The V gene's germline CDR1 is SGHTA and CDR2 FQGTGA. The CDR3 comprises 16 residues, both ends counted. This CDR3 is CASSPGQGGYGYTFGS.

This chain links TRBV5-6 with TRBJ1-3; perhaps TRBD1 as D (6 bases). The CDR3 sequence is 15 residues long. The germline V gene encodes CDR1 SGHDT and CDR2 YYEEEE. V was clipped by 4 bases and J by 2 bases, with 13 bases between them. The CDR3 here is CASSRPGGAGNTIYF. The CDR3, as DNA: TGTGCCAGCAGCCGGCCCGGGGGCGCTGGAAACACCATATATTTT.

This clonotype has ten or more counts. The V gene is TRBV6-1, the J gene TRBJ2-7, with 9 bases lining up with TRBD1. The CDR3 has 15 residues. V gave up 6 bases and J gave up 1 base; unmatched junction bases: 7. Germline lookup yields CDR1 MNHNS and CDR2 SASEGT. The CDR3 nucleotides are TGTGCCAGCAGAAATACAGGGGGCGTATCCTACGAGCAGTACTTC. Amino acids: CASRNTGGVSYEQYF.

This clonotype has at least ten counts. The V and J genes are TRBV6-1 and TRBJ2-6; tentative D call: TRBD2 (6 bases). The germline V and J ends were trimmed by 11 bases and 4 bases, with 24 bases remaining between them. The germline V gene encodes CDR1 MNHNS and CDR2 SASEGT. There are 17 residues in the CDR3. CDR3 nucleotide sequence: TGTGCCGTACTCCCCAGCGGCGGGACGAGGGGGGCCAACGTCCTGACTTTC. It translates to CAVLPSGGTRGANVLTF.

This clonotype was seen at least ten times. The chain couples TRBV7-9 to TRBJ1-2, with D unresolved. V shed 1 base and J shed 4 bases, with 7 bases lying between them. Germline values: CDR1 SEHNR, CDR2 FQNEAQ (reference sequence). The CDR3 covers 13 residues. The CDR3 DNA sequence: TGTGCCAGCAGCTTAGACGGGATCTATGGCTACACCTTC. It codes for CASSLDGIYGYTF.

This clonotype has just a few counts. The CDR3 carries no conserved terminal phenylalanine or tryptophan, so it likely arises from a read error. Because the CDR3's place on the DNA is in doubt, the DNA is left out and the CDR3 is given as listed by TCRdb. The chain recombines TRBV7-8 with TRBJ2-5; the D call of TRBD1 is as the table states it, not checked on the DNA. The germline gives CDR1 SGHVS, CDR2 FQNEAQ. The CDR3 is 16 residues long, ends included. CDR3 region: CASSLEDRVGGYTFGS.

The chain links TRBV11-3 to TRBJ2-5; D not resolved. Near its end, the DNA agrees better with TRBJ2-1, so the J call may be wrong. CDR1 and CDR2 (germline): SGHNT, YENEEA. This CDR3 region has 13 residues. The DNA of the CDR3 is TGTGCCAGCAGTTCGGAGTACCAAGAGACCCAGTTCTTC. Protein product: CASSSEYQETQFF.

This clonotype was picked up many times. The chain is built from TRBV5-6 and TRBJ2-3; 13 nucleotides align to TRBD2. Germline trimming cut 6 bases from V and 4 bases from J; bases unmatched to any gene: 5. From germline, CDR1 is SGHDT and CDR2 YYEEEE. The CDR3 spans 15 residues. This chain's CDR3 is CASKTSGGAADTQYF. The CDR3 region has the DNA TGTGCCAGCAAAACTAGCGGGGGGGCCGCAGATACGCAGTATTTT.

This clonotype was seen ten or more times. CDR3 nucleotides: TGTGCCAGCAGTCGCCTTCAGGGCGAAACCACTGAAGCTTTCTTT. This encodes CASSRLQGETTEAFF. J is TRBJ1-1 and V is TRBV6-1, with D perhaps TRBD1 (5 bases). CDR1 is MNHNS, CDR2 SASEGT, per germline. The CDR3 has 15 amino acids. Trimming took off 5 bases at V and 4 bases at J, with 17 bases between the two ends.

Sample share makes this clonotype medium-sized. V and J are TRBV12-3 or TRBV12-4 and TRBJ1-5; possible D gene TRBD1, 6 bases. CDR3 length: 13 residues. The V end lost 6 bases, the J end lost 1 base, and 7 bases lay between the germline ends. The CDR3 reads CASRGTSNQPQHF. Here the CDR3 DNA reads TGTGCCAGCAGAGGGACAAGCAATCAGCCCCAGCATTTT.

This clonotype was seen more than once but under ten times. The rearrangement links TRBV5-1 to TRBJ2-3; D not resolved. Deletions cut 0 bases from V and 0 bases from J, with 5 bases between. The CDR3 has 14 residues. CDR1 is SGHRS and CDR2 is YFSETQ in the germline V gene. The CDR3 reads CASSLVSSTDTQYF. The DNA of the CDR3 is TGCGCCAGCAGCTTGGTATCCAGCACAGATACGCAGTATTTT.

This clonotype was picked up many times. The chain has TRBV5-4 and TRBJ2-3; D might be TRBD2 (6 bases). The CDR3 has 14 amino acids. The V and J ends lost 4 bases and 1 base respectively, with 10 bases between them. CDR1 is SGHNT, CDR2 YYREEE, per germline (reference sequence). CDR3 amino acids: CASSKDYRTDTQYF. The CDR3 coding sequence is TGTGCCAGCAGCAAGGACTACCGCACAGATACGCAGTATTTT.

The J gene is TRBJ2-7, the V gene TRBV5-1, with unresolved D. With 0 bases removed from V and 5 bases from J, the gap between germline ends came to 12 bases. The CDR3 covers 14 residues. Germline V gives CDR1 SGHRS, CDR2 YFSETQ. CDR3 sequence (DNA): TGCGCCAGCAGCTTGGCGGGTCAGAGAGACGAGCAGTACTTC. It is translated as CASSLAGQRDEQYF.

This clonotype was recorded at least ten times. The chain carries TRBV28 and TRBJ1-5, with D tentatively TRBD1 (6 bases). Germline V gives CDR1 MDHEN, CDR2 SYDVKM. The CDR3 is made up of 16 amino acids. V gave up 3 bases and J gave up 6 bases, with 18 bases separating them. CDR3 bases: TGTGCCAGCAGTTTCCGAGGACAGTTTTCAAGTCAGCCCCAGCATTTT. It encodes CASSFRGQFSSQPQHF.